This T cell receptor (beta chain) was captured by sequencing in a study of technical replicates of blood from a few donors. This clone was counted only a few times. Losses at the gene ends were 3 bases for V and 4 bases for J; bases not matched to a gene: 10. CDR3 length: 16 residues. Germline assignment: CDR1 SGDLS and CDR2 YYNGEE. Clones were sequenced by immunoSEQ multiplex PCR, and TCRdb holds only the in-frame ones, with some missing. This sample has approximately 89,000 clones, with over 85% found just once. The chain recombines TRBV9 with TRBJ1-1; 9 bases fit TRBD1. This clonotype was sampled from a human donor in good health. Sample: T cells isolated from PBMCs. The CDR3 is CASSDSPGQGFTEAFF. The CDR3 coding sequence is TGTGCCAGCAGCGACTCTCCGGGACAGGGATTCACTGAAGCTTTCTTT.